Given below is one TCR beta chain in context. Antigen specificity is unknown. The sample belongs to a study of post-analysis software for immune sequencing data. Study-wide context: The patients showed relapsing-remitting, secondary progressive and progressive-relapsing multiple sclerosis courses.

Points from the study as a whole: In patients, five TRBV segments were more frequent than in controls, with TRBV5-6, TRBV5-1 and TRBV20-1 among them. Multiple sclerosis patients showed significantly lower normalized Chao1 diversity than controls did. Batch-matched samples strongly co-clustered by F measure.

Trimming pared 0 bases from V and 0 bases from J, leaving 13 bases between. Germline V gene lookup returns CDR1 DFQATT and CDR2 SNEGSKA (reference sequence). The CDR3 has 16 residues. Researchers reported that TCR beta cDNA libraries carried unique molecular identifiers. Input of roughly 0.85 to 11 million T cells yielded around 460,000 cDNA molecules. TCRdb recomputed calls from the PCR reads with MiXCR, one row per CDR3 protein. Of about 770,000 distinct CDR3 sequences listed, about 45% were seen once; the top ten hold 4% to 5%. The clonotype originates from a girl aged 5 to 17 with multiple sclerosis. The chain employs TRBV20-1 and TRBJ2-3; a possible D gene is TRBD2 (6 bases). Material for sequencing was blood. Here the CDR3 reads CSARDRGGTSTDTQYF. As DNA, the CDR3 is TGCAGTGCTAGAGATCGGGGCGGGACTAGCACAGATACGCAGTATTTT.